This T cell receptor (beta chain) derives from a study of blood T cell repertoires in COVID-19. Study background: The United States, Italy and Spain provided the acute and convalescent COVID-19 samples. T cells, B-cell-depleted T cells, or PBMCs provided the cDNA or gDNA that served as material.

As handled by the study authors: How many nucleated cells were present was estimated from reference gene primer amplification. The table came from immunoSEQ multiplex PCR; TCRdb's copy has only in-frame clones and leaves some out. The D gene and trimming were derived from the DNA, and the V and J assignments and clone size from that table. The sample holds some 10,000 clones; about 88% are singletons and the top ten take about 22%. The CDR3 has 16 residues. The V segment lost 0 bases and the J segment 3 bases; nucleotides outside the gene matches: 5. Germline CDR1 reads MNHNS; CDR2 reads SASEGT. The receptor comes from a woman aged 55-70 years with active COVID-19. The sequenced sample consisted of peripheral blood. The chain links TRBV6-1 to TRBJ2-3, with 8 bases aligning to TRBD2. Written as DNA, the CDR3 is TGTGCCAGCAGTGAAGCCATAGCGGGAAGGACAGATACGCAGTATTTT. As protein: CASSEAIAGRTDTQYF.